The 9 T cell receptor gamma chains below were found in one sample sequenced in a study of gamma delta lymphoproliferative disorders and STAT genes (dated by TCRdb to between 2017 and 2018). Genomic DNA from peripheral blood mononuclear cells isolated from patients and controls was used for TCR sequencing. Libraries were prepared through multiplex PCR. The sequencing machine was an Illumina MiSeq. The public reads were reprocessed by TCRdb using CATT, and rows of matching DNA were later combined. For this sample there are 1,500 to 2,000 gamma-chain clones; approximately 9.6% appear just once. 25% of the sample comes from the top ten. Sequenced input: blood. The receptors stem from a human donor in good health.

The sample holds a few counts of this clone. TCRdb shows a much larger clone's protein in place of this DNA's translation, and the two differ at residue 5, likely through a read error; the protein shown is translated from the DNA. This chain links TRGV4 with TRGJ1 or TRGJ2. TCRdb is silent on the J gene; assignment here came from matching the DNA to germline. The germline CDR1 and CDR2 sequences are EGSTGY and YDSYTSSV. This CDR3 spans 12 amino acids. Trimming took 6 bases from V and 6 from J; bases not matched to a gene: 8. CDR3 residues: CATWNLAYKKLF. CDR3 in DNA: TGTGCCACCTGGAATTTGGCTTATAAGAAACTCTTT.

This clone is medium-sized. The chain joins TRGV2 to TRGJ1 or TRGJ2. Germline matching of the DNA provided the J gene here, since TCRdb leaves it blank. The junction had 10 bases not matched to a gene; V was cut back by 11 bases and J by 12 bases. The germline CDR1 and CDR2 sequences are EGSNGY and YDSYNSKV. There are 9 residues in the CDR3. For the CDR3, the DNA is TGTGCCATCCGGTGGGGGAAACTCTTT. It yields the protein CAIRWGKLF.

This clone is labeled as medium-sized (0.01 to 0.1%). CDR3 sequence: CAAWENYYKKLF. CDR3 coding DNA: TGTGCTGCGTGGGAAAATTATTATAAGAAACTCTTT. The chain recombines TRGV10 with TRGJ1 or TRGJ2. No J segment appears in TCRdb, so it was assigned here by matching the sequence to germline. TRGV10 is classed as an ORF, of uncertain function. Germline trimming cut 8 bases from V and 1 base from J; bases unmatched to any gene: 3. The CDR3 totals 12 residues.

The chain couples TRGV2 to TRGJ1 or TRGJ2. Here the J gene was assigned by germline matching of the DNA, as TCRdb has none. CDR3 length: 12 residues. Germline CDR1 and CDR2: EGSNGY and YDSYNSKV. Unmatched junction bases numbered 10, after V lost 2 bases and J lost 12 bases. CDR3 coding DNA: TGTGCCACCTGGGACGTCCCCCGGGGGAAACTCTTT. Its translation: CATWDVPRGKLF.

This clone is judged medium-sized (0.01 to 0.1%). In the same sample, other DNA sequences code for this CDR3. The V and J genes are TRGV11 and TRGJP2. Assignment of the J gene here rests on matching the DNA to germline, because TCRdb gives none. TRGV11 is reported as an ORF; its role is uncertain. This CDR3 contains 18 residues. Germline trimming cut 4 bases from V and 1 base from J; bases unmatched to any gene: 12. CDR3 coding DNA: TGTGCCTGCTGGATTAGTCCCGGGGGAGGTAGTAGTGATTGGATCAAGACGTTT. It specifies CACWISPGGGSSDWIKTF.

This clone is medium-sized. The chain couples TRGV2 to TRGJ1 or TRGJ2. The J gene, absent from TCRdb, was called here by matching the DNA to germline. The germline V gene encodes CDR1 EGSNGY and CDR2 YDSYNSKV. The CDR3 has 12 residues. Trimming took 5 bases from V and 5 from J; bases not matched to a gene: 6. CDR3 amino acids: CATWARDYKKLF. For the CDR3, the DNA is TGTGCCACCTGGGCCCGTGATTATAAGAAACTCTTT.

The chain joins TRGV2 to TRGJ1 or TRGJ2. In the absence of a J gene in TCRdb, the DNA was matched to germline to assign it here. The CDR3 runs 11 residues. The germline V gene encodes CDR1 EGSNGY and CDR2 YDSYNSKV. The J segment lost 3 bases and the V segment lost 9 bases, leaving 5 bases of the junction unmatched. CDR3 nucleotides: TGTGCCACCCCGGCTTATTATAAGAAACTCTTT. It is translated as CATPAYYKKLF.

This clone counts as medium-sized. The chain carries TRGV8 and TRGJ1 or TRGJ2. The J gene was not available in TCRdb and was assigned here by matching the DNA to germline segments. The CDR3 has 13 residues. V trimming: 5 bases; J trimming: 1 base; junction bases outside the gene matches: 5. CDR1 is VENAVY and CDR2 is YDSYNSRV in the germline V gene. CDR3: CATWVPNYYKKLF. The CDR3, as DNA: TGTGCCACCTGGGTTCCAAATTATTATAAGAAACTCTTT.

This clone rates as medium-sized. This same CDR3 is encoded by further DNA sequences in the sample. This chain joins TRGV11 and TRGJP2. TCRdb leaves out the J gene; it was filled in here by matching the DNA to germline. TRGV11 is noted as an ORF with a role that remains uncertain. The V segment lost 4 bases and the J segment 1 base; nucleotides outside the gene matches: 12. CDR3 size: 18 residues. The chain's CDR3 is CACWISPGGGSSDWIKTF. The CDR3 nucleotides read TGTGCCTGCTGGATTAGCCCCGGGGGAGGTAGTAGTGATTGGATCAAGACGTTT.